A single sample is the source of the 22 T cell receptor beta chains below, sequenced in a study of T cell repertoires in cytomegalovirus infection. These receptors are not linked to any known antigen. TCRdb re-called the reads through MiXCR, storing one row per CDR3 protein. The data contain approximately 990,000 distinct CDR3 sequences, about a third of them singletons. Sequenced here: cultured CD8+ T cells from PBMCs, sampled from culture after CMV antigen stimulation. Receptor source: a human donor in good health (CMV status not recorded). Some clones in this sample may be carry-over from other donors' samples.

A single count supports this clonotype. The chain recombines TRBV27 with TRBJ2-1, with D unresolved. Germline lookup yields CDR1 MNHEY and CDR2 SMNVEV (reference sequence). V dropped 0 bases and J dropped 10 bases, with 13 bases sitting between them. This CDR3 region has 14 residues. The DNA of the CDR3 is TGTGCCAGCAGTTTATCGGCAGTTCCCTGGGAGCAGTTCTTC. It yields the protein CASSLSAVPWEQFF.

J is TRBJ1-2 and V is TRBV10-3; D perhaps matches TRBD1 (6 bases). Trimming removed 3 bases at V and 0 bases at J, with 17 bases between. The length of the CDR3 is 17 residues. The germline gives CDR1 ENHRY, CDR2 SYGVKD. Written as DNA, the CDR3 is TGTGCCATCAGTGACCATGGCAGGGGCAGACCTAACTATGGCTACACCTTC. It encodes CAISDHGRGRPNYGYTF.

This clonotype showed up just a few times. Written as DNA, the CDR3 is TGCACTATCCCGGTGGGCCGGGGGACCCAGTACTTC. Translated: CTIPVGRGTQYF. V and J are TRBV20-1 and TRBJ2-5; maybe TRBD2 (5 bases). Germline CDR1 and CDR2: DFQATT and SNEGSKA (reference sequence). This CDR3 spans 12 amino acids.

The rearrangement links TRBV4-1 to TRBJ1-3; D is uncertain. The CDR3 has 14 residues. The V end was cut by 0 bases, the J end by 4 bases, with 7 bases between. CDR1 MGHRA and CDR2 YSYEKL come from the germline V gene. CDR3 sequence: CASSQDRGGNTIYF. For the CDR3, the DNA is TGCGCCAGCAGCCAAGATCGCGGAGGAAACACCATATATTTT.

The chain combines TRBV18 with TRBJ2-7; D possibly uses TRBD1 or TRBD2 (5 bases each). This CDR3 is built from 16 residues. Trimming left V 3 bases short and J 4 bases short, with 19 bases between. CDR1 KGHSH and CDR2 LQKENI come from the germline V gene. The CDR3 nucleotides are TGTGCCAGCTCACCCTCGGACGGGACCGTATTTTACGAGCAGTACGTC. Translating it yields CASSPSDGTVFYEQYV.

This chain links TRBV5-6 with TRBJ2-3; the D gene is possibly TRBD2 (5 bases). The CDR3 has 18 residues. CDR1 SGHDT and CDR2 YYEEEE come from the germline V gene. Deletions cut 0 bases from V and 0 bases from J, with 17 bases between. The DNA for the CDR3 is TGTGCCAGCAGCTTGGGATACGCGTCTCGGGGTAGCACAGATACGCAGTATTTT. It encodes CASSLGYASRGSTDTQYF.

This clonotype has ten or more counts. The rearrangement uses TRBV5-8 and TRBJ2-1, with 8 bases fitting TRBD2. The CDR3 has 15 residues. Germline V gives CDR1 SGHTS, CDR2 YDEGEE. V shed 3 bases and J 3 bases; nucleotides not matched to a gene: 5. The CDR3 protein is CASSSGGPHYNEQFF. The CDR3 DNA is TGTGCCAGCAGCTCGGGGGGGCCACACTACAATGAGCAGTTCTTC.

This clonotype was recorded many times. The CDR3 bases are TGTGCCAGCAGCTTAGTGGGCGGCTTCGGACTGTTTTTT. Residues: CASSLVGGFGLFF. This chain uses TRBV7-9 with TRBJ1-4; D is uncertain. In germline, CDR1 is SEHNR, CDR2 FQNEAQ (reference sequence). Trimming took 1 base from V and 13 from J, leaving 13 bases between them. The CDR3 spans 13 residues.

The CDR3 protein is CASSSLGREDTEAFF. CDR3 sequence (DNA): TGTGCCAGCAGCTCCCTGGGGAGGGAGGACACTGAAGCTTTCTTT. The chain couples TRBV5-5 to TRBJ1-1; D gene uncertain. Trimming shortened V by 3 bases and J by 3 bases, and 15 bases separated the two germline ends. Germline assignment: CDR1 SGHKS and CDR2 YYEKEE (reference sequence). The CDR3 totals 15 residues.

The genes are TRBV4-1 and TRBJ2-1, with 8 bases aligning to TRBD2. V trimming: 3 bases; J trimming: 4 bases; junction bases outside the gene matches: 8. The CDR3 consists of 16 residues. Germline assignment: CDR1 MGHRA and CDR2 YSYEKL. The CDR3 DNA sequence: TGCGCCAGCAGCCAGGCCTTAACGGGGGGGTACAATGAGCAGTTCTTC. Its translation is CASSQALTGGYNEQFF.

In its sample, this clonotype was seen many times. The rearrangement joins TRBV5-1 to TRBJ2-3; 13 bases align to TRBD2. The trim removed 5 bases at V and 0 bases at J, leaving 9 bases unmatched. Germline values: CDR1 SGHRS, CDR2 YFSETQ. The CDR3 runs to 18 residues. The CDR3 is CASSQGLAGVTSTDTQYF. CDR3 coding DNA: TGCGCCAGCAGTCAAGGACTAGCGGGGGTAACTAGCACAGATACGCAGTATTTT. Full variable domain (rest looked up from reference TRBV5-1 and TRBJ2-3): KAGVTQTPRYLIKTRGQQVTLSCSPISGHRSVSWYQQTPGQGLQFLFEYFSETQRNKGNFPGRFSGRQFSNSRSEMNVSTLELGDSALYLCASSQGLAGVTSTDTQYFGPGTRLTVL.

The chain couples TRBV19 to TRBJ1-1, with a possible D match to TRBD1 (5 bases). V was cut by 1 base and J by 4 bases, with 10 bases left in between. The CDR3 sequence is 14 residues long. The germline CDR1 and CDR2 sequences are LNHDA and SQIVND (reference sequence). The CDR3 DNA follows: TGTGCCAGTAGTATAGGGGGGGTAGGCACTGAAGCTTTCTTT. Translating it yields CASSIGGVGTEAFF.

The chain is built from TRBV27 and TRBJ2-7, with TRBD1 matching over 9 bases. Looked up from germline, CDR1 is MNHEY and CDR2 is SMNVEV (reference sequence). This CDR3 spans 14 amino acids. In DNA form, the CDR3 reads TGTGCCAGCAGTTTTCCCGGGACAGGGATGCTTCATCCCGTC. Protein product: CASSFPGTGMLHPV.

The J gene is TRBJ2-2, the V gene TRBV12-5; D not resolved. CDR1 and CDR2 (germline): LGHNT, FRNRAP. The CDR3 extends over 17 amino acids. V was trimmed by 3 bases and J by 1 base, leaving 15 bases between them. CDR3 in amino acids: CASGFLISIGNTGELFF. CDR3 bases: TGTGCTAGTGGTTTCCTAATCTCGATTGGGAACACCGGGGAGCTGTTTTTT.

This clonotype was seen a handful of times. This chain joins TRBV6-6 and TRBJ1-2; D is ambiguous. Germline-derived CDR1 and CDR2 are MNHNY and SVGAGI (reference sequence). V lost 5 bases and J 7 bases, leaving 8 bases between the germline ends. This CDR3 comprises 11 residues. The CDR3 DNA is TGTGCCAGCAGTGTAGAAGGTGGCTACACCTTC. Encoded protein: CASSVEGGYTF.

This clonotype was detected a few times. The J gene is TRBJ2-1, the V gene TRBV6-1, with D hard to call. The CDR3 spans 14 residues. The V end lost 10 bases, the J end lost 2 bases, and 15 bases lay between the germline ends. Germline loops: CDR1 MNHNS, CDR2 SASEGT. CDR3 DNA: TGTGCCACGGCCGCCCCTGGGACCTACAATGAGCAGTTCTTC. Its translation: CATAAPGTYNEQFF.

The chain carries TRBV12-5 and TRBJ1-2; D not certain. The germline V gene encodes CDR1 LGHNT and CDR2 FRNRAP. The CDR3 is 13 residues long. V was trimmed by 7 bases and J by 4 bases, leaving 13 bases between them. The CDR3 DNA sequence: TGTGCTAGTGCGGGCCCCCCGGGCTATGGCTACACCTTC. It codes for CASAGPPGYGYTF.

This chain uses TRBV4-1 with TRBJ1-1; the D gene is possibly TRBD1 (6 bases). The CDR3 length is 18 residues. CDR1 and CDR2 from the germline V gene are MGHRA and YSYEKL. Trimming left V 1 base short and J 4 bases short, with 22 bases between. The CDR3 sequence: CASSQGTDLTGKGTEAFF. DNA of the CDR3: TGCGCCAGCAGCCAAGGCACCGATCTTACAGGGAAAGGCACTGAAGCTTTCTTT.

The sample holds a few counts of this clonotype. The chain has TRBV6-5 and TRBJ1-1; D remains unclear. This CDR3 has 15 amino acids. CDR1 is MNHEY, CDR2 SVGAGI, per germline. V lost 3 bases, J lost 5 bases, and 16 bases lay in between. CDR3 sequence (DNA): TGTGCCAGCAGTTATGGTAACCCCATGGAGACTGAAGCTTTCTTT. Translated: CASSYGNPMETEAFF.

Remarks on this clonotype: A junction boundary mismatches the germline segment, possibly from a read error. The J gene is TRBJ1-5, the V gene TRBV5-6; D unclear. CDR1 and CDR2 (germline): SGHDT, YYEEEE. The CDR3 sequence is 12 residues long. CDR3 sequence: CVSSLGSQPQHF. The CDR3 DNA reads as TGTGTCAGCAGCTTGGGGAGTCAGCCCCAGCATTTT.

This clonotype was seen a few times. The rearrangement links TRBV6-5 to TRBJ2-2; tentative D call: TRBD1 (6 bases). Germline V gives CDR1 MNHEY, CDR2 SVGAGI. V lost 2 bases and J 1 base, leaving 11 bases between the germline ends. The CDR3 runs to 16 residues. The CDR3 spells CASSYEYRENTGELFF. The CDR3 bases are TGTGCCAGCAGTTACGAATACAGGGAGAACACCGGGGAGCTGTTTTTT.

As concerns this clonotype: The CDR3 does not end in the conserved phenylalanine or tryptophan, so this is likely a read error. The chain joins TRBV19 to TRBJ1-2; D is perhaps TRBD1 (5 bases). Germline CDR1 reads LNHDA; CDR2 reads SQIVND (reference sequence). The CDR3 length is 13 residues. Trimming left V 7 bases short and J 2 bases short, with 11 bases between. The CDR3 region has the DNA TGTGCCAGTACCCCGGGACGGAACTATGGCTACACCGTC. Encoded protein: CASTPGRNYGYTV.